Sequencing of this T cell receptor beta chain was carried out in a study of a mutant IDH1 vaccine in newly diagnosed glioma. As for the study in general: Across weeks 1, 3, 5, 7, 11, 15, 19 and 23, patients received a vaccination each time, eight in all. Prior therapy was radiotherapy, temozolomide, or both; most received both.

Time point meaning: week 5, during vaccination. Doses of 300 ug of mutant IDH1 20-mer peptide were given with topical imiquimod. Worth noting for this clone: Its antigen is unidentified.

Germline V CDR1 and CDR2: SGDLS, YYNGEE. Germline trimming cut 0 bases from V and 5 bases from J; bases unmatched to any gene: 1. This CDR3 is 14 amino acids long. The protocol was immunoSEQ multiplex PCR, while the TCRdb copy is restricted to in-frame clones and leaves out a portion. The sample has about 50,000 clones, around 80% seen once. Specimen: PBMCs, collected from a glioma patient whose treatment included an IDH1 peptide vaccine. The chain is built from TRBV9 and TRBJ2-3; 9 bases are a match to TRBD2. The sequence derives from a man aged 50-59 years with glioma. CDR3 nucleotides: TGTGCCAGCAGCGTAGTTAGCGGGGGAGATACGCAGTATTTT. Translated: CASSVVSGGDTQYF. The variable domain in full, completed from reference TRBV9 and TRBJ2-3, reads DSGVTQTPKHLITATGQRVTLRCSPRSGDLSVYWYQQSLDQGLQFLIQYYNGEERAKGNILERFSAQQFPDLHSELNLSSLELGDSALYFCASSVVSGGDTQYFGPGTRLTVL.